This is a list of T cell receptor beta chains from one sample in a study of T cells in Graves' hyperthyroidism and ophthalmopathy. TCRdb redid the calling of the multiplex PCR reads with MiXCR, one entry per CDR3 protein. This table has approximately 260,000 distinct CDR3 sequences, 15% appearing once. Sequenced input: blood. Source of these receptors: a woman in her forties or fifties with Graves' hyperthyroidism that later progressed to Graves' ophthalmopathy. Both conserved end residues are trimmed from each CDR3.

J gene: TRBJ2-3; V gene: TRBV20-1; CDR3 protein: SASHLQGFSSTDTQY
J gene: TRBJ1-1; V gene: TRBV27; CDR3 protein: ASSETMGVNTEAF
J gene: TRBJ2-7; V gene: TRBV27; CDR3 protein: ATSRGLAVYEQY
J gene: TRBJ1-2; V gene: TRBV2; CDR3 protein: ASNPNGVGNYGYT
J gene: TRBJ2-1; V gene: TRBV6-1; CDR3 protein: ASVKGFSSGRPGRDYNEQF
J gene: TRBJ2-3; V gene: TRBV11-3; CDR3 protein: ASSLMVRTGIITDTQY
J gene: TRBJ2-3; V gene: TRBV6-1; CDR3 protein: ASSDASGIGTDTQY
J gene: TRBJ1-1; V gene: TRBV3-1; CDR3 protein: ASSQDRGTALNTEAF
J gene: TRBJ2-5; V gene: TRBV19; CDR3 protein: ASSITSGQDPWEY
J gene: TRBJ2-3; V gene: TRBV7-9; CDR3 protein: ASSSHPPPDTQY
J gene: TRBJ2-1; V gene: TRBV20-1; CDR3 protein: SAPSGGYNEQF
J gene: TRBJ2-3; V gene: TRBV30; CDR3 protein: AWMTGGLYTQY
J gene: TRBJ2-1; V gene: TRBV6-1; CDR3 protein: ASSEALASYNEQF
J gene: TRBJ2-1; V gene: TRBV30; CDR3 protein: AWRTALVNEQF
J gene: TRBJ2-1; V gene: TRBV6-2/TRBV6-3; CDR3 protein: ASSYLAGAKKQF
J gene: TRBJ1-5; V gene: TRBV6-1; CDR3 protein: ASSHRGSDNQPQH
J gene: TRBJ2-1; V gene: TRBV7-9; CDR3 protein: ASSLLVAGYEQF
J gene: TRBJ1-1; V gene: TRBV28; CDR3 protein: ASSSGTGRTTEAF
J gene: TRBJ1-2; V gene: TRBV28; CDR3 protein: ASSREGFGSGDGYT